Listed below are T cell receptor beta chains from one sample, sequenced in a study of shared clonotypes between healthy human individuals. Clones were read by immunoSEQ multiplex PCR, and TCRdb kept only the in-frame ones, dropping some. The data show about 2,500,000 clones, approximately 94% seen once. Sequencing was performed on naive CD4+ T cells sorted from blood. These receptor sequences come from a man younger than 35 in good health. CDR3s include the opening cysteine and the closing phenylalanine or tryptophan. Clone size, where shown, is once, few, many, or a class for clones that have expanded.

V	J	size	CDR3
TRBV2	TRBJ2-1	NA	CASSAISTYNEQFF
TRBV10-1	TRBJ2-1	NA	CASSESGGSSYNEQFF
TRBV7-2	TRBJ2-3	NA	CASSFSGGSTDTQYF
TRBV7-2	TRBJ2-7	NA	CASSSGLAGTYEQYF
TRBV7-8	TRBJ2-5	NA	CASSLGLAGGQETQYF
TRBV7-2	TRBJ2-7	NA	CASSPRDGSYEQYF
TRBV19	TRBJ1-6	NA	CASSPGQGVISPLHF
TRBV18	TRBJ2-1	once	CASSPPGLGRSYNEQFF
TRBV7-9	TRBJ2-1	NA	CASSSRDRRSNEQFF
TRBV28	TRBJ2-1	NA	CASSLDLYNEQFF
TRBV2	TRBJ2-7	NA	CASSRLANYEQYF
TRBV6-6	TRBJ1-3	NA	CASSYGEGLGNTIYF
TRBV27	TRBJ1-6	few	CASRTGFNNSPLHF
TRBV9	TRBJ2-2	NA	CASSVLGHTGELFF
TRBV20-1	TRBJ2-1	NA	CSASRAGGQFF
TRBV30	TRBJ2-3	NA	CAWSVSRTSGHKDTQYF
TRBV28	TRBJ1-2	few	CASGGQVPYGYTF
TRBV5-1	TRBJ2-1	NA	CASSRGQGYYNEQFF
TRBV30	TRBJ2-1	NA	CAWTQRRASGPNEQFF
TRBV29-1	TRBJ1-4	few	CSVEDRDAEKLFF
TRBV7-8	TRBJ1-2	NA	CASVGPSLNYGYTF
TRBV7-8	TRBJ1-1	NA	CASSSQTNTEAFF
TRBV20-1	TRBJ1-2	NA	CSARGAYGYTF
TRBV29-1	TRBJ1-3	NA	CSVDRPWGGDFGSGNTIYF
TRBV7-9	TRBJ1-2	NA	CASSLPGEAQRYTF
TRBV10-3	TRBJ1-5	NA	CAISDPRGGKQPQHF
TRBV10-3	TRBJ1-1	NA	CAISESGGRLADTEAFF
TRBV5-5	TRBJ1-1	NA	CASSFRRNTEAFF
TRBV28	TRBJ1-1	NA	CASSLPDRGSTEAFF
TRBV6-6	TRBJ1-1	NA	CASSSAGMGGTEAFF
TRBV7-6	TRBJ2-7	once	CASSLSTGTSGSVYEQYF
TRBV7-2	TRBJ2-3	NA	CASGGQLDTQYF
TRBV30	TRBJ1-5	NA	CAWSVRQGFQPQHF
TRBV6-1	TRBJ2-5	NA	CASSGQGAETQYF
TRBV27	TRBJ1-5	NA	CASSFGLYSNQPQHF
TRBV6-5	TRBJ2-5	NA	CASRMTFRETQYF
TRBV4-1	TRBJ2-2	NA	CASSSVLGELFF
TRBV5-4	TRBJ2-2	NA	CASSPGQGTGELFF
TRBV11-2	TRBJ1-4	once	CASSLGQIQKLFF
TRBV4-1	TRBJ2-3	once	CASSQVIAGFTDTQYF
TRBV4-3	TRBJ1-1	NA	CASSHIGQVLNTEAFF
TRBV27	TRBJ1-5	NA	CASSLSKGNQPQHF
TRBV6-1	TRBJ1-6	NA	CASNPQWAGNSPLHF
TRBV9	TRBJ2-1	NA	CASSDLRDRGNEQFF
TRBV2	TRBJ1-1	once	CAGLETGFGEAFF
TRBV5-1	TRBJ1-1	once	CASSPGQGLGTEAFF
TRBV7-9	TRBJ2-5	NA	CASSFPLRLAEETQYF
TRBV28	TRBJ1-1	NA	CASSPTGYTEAFF
TRBV6-4	TRBJ2-1	NA	CASSVQGGVKQFF